The rows below give T cell receptor beta chains drawn from one sample of a study of regulatory T cells in long-lasting Graves disease. TCRdb analysed the multiplex PCR reads with MiXCR anew, one entry per CDR3 protein. The sample lists about 620,000 distinct CDR3 sequences, roughly 15% occurring once. These data were also filed under a second study, of T cells in Graves' hyperthyroidism and ophthalmopathy.

Specimen: peripheral blood mononuclear cells (PBMCs), collected at new diagnosis, from a patient treated with antithyroid drugs. The receptors originated from a woman between 25 and 40 years old with Graves disease. The CDR3 runs from the conserved cysteine through the conserved F or W. The D gene is left open where the match is weak. Not all rows give a size; the values are once, few, many and, for expanded clones, a class.

TRBV28	many	TRBJ1-1	-	TGTGCCAGCAGTAGACAATGGAACACTGAAGCTTTCTTT	CASSRQWNTEAFF
TRBV7-2	few	TRBJ2-4	-	TGTGCCAGCAGCGCAGCCGGGACTGCGGAGGGACACTTC	CASSAAGTAEGHF
TRBV20-1	many	TRBJ2-3	TRBD2	TGCAGTGCTAGGGGACTAGCGGGAGGACCCCATACGCAGTATTTT	CSARGLAGGPHTQYF
TRBV27	many	TRBJ1-1	-	TGTGCCAGCCGGCCTTTAACCGAGCCAATGAACACTGAAGCTTTCTTT	CASRPLTEPMNTEAFF
TRBV15	few	TRBJ2-2	-	TGTGCCACCAGCGGGGGGTCGGGACAGCTTAACACCGGGGAGCTGTTTTTT	CATSGGSGQLNTGELFF
TRBV5-1	few	TRBJ1-2	-	TGCGCCACCTCACCATCCGGACACTATGGCTACACCTTC	CATSPSGHYGYTF
TRBV5-5	-	TRBJ2-7	TRBD1	TGTGCCAGCAGCTTGAAACCGGGACAGGATTTCTACGAGCAGTACTTC	CASSLKPGQDFYEQYF
TRBV6-2/TRBV6-3	many	TRBJ2-2	TRBD2	TGTGCCAGCTCGACTAGCGGGAGGGCCCTTGGCGGGGAGCTGTTTTTT	CASSTSGRALGGELFF
TRBV10-1	few	TRBJ2-7	-	TGCGCCAGCAGTGAGGGGGGACTCCCAGGCGAGCAGTACTTC	CASSEGGLPGEQYF
TRBV27	many	TRBJ1-2	-	TGTGCCAGCAGTCCAACCGGGACACTCAGATGGTATGGCTACACCTTC	CASSPTGTLRWYGYTF
TRBV30	few	TRBJ2-3	-	TGTGCCTGGAGTGTACTAGGAGGAAAGCGAGATACGCAGTATTTT	CAWSVLGGKRDTQYF
TRBV15	few	TRBJ1-6	-	TGTGCCACCAGCAGAGATCTTGGGGGGAGAACTAATTCACCCCTCCACTTT	CATSRDLGGRTNSPLHF
TRBV10-3	many	TRBJ2-7	-	TGTGCCATCAGTGAGTCAGTACAGGGTCCACACGAGCAGTACTTC	CAISESVQGPHEQYF
TRBV5-6	-	TRBJ1-5	TRBD1	TGTGCCAGCAGCAGGGGACAGCTCAATCAGCCCCAGCATTTT	CASSRGQLNQPQHF
TRBV2	many	TRBJ2-1	TRBD2	TGTGCCAGCAGCGGAAGGGGGACTAGATTCAATGAGCAGTTCTTC	CASSGRGTRFNEQFF
TRBV7-9	many	TRBJ1-3	-	TGTGCCAGCAGCGTCGCGCTGGCAGGAAACACCATATATTTT	CASSVALAGNTIYF
TRBV28	few	TRBJ1-2	TRBD1	TGTGCCAGCAGTTTTCATGACAGGGCCGTCTATGGCTACACCTTC	CASSFHDRAVYGYTF
TRBV6-2/TRBV6-3	few	TRBJ1-2	-	TGTGCCAACAAGGGGTCGGGGGTGGGGTATGGCTACACCTTC	CANKGSGVGYGYTF
TRBV11-2	many	TRBJ1-3	TRBD1	TGTGCCAGCAACCACCGCCGACAGGGACGTGAAAACACCATATATTTT	CASNHRRQGRENTIYF
TRBV28	many	TRBJ2-3	-	TGTGCCAGCAGTATAATAGCGGATAACACAGATACGCAGTATTTT	CASSIIADNTDTQYF
TRBV11-1	many	TRBJ2-1	TRBD1	TGTGCCAGCAGCTTGGACCGCGGGACAGGGACTCGAGAGCAGTTCTTC	CASSLDRGTGTREQFF
TRBV6-1	few	TRBJ2-5	TRBD2	TGTGCCAGCAGTGAAGCGCACCGAGAAGCGGGAGATGGGTATGGAAAGACCCAGTACTTC	CASSEAHREAGDGYGKTQYF
TRBV28	-	TRBJ2-6	TRBD1	TGTGCCAGCAGCAATCAGGGGGCTATCTTTGGGGCCAACGTCCTGACTTTC	CASSNQGAIFGANVLTF
TRBV28	many	TRBJ1-5	TRBD1	TGTGCCAGCAGTACGGTACAGGGGGCGCAGCCCCAGCATTTT	CASSTVQGAQPQHF
TRBV13	once	TRBJ2-3	-	TGTGCCAGCAGCGCCCAGACGGACCCGCCGCCTTATACGCAGTATTTT	CASSAQTDPPPYTQYF
TRBV2	many	TRBJ2-7	-	TGTGCCAGCAGTGAAGGGCTAGCCGTAAATTCCTACGAGCAGTACTTC	CASSEGLAVNSYEQYF
TRBV28	many	TRBJ1-5	-	TGTGCCAGCAGTTTTCAGGACCGCCTCAATCAGCCCCAGCATTTT	CASSFQDRLNQPQHF
TRBV6-2/TRBV6-3	many	TRBJ2-1	-	TGTGCCAGCAGTTACCGGCGTCCCGGGGTGGGACGGAATGAGCAGTTCTTC	CASSYRRPGVGRNEQFF
TRBV6-4	few	TRBJ2-6	-	TGTGCCAGCAGTGACTCCGGCTCTGGGGCCAACGTCCTGACTTTC	CASSDSGSGANVLTF
TRBV20-1	many	TRBJ1-1	-	TGCAGTGCTATGTCAGGTTCGGTGAACACTGAAGCTTTCTTT	CSAMSGSVNTEAFF
TRBV7-9	once	TRBJ1-1	-	TGTGCCAGCAGCCCACTAGGATTGAACACTGAAGCTTTCTTT	CASSPLGLNTEAFF
TRBV29-1	-	TRBJ1-1	-	TGCAGCGCCGCAGGGGACGTCGAAGCTTTCTTT	CSAAGDVEAFF
TRBV6-1	many	TRBJ2-1	TRBD2	TGTGCCAGCAGTCCTAGCGGGGAGGGCTCCTACAATGAGCAGTTCTTC	CASSPSGEGSYNEQFF
TRBV5-1	many	TRBJ2-1	TRBD2	TGCGCCAGCAGGGCTAGCGGCAATGAGCAGTTCTTC	CASRASGNEQFF
TRBV9	few	TRBJ2-7	-	TGTGCCAGCAGCGTAGACCCTAGGTTCTTCTACGAGCAGTACTTC	CASSVDPRFFYEQYF
TRBV6-1	many	TRBJ1-4	TRBD1	TGTGCCAGCAGTGAGCTAACAGGGGATAATGAAAAACTGTTTTTT	CASSELTGDNEKLFF
TRBV5-1	few	TRBJ2-5	-	TGCGCCAGCAGCTCCACAGGGAATGGTGGGAGGCCCCAGTACTTC	CASSSTGNGGRPQYF
TRBV7-9	few	TRBJ1-2	TRBD1	TGTGCCAGCAGCTTTTTCCCCGACAGGGGCGGCTACACCTTC	CASSFFPDRGGYTF
TRBV18	-	TRBJ2-5	-	TGTGCCAGCTCACCGAGCATACTAGAATTCCAAGAGACCCAGTACTTC	CASSPSILEFQETQYF
TRBV28	many	TRBJ2-4	TRBD1	TGTGCCAGCAGCCCTCCTCAGGGGGCTACCAAAAACATTCAGTACTTC	CASSPPQGATKNIQYF
TRBV7-2	many	TRBJ2-2	-	TGTGCCAGCAGCCGAGATCAGACCGGGGAGCTGTTTTTT	CASSRDQTGELFF
TRBV2	many	TRBJ2-7	-	TGTGCCAGCAATCCCCCCTACGAGCAGTACTTC	CASNPPYEQYF
TRBV6-2/TRBV6-3	-	TRBJ2-1	-	TGTGCCAGCAGAGGGTTGGGGTTTAATGAGCAGTTCTTC	CASRGLGFNEQFF
TRBV19	-	TRBJ1-3	TRBD1	TGTGCCAGTAACCGGGACAGGCCTATCCTCTCTGGAAACACCATATATTTT	CASNRDRPILSGNTIYF
TRBV4-1	-	TRBJ2-7	TRBD1	TGCGCCAGCAGCCAAGGACAGGGGCTATCCTACGAGCAGTACTTC	CASSQGQGLSYEQYF
TRBV9	-	TRBJ2-5	TRBD2	TGTGCCAGCAGCTTGACCGGGGGGTTCGGTCAAGAGACCCAGTACTTC	CASSLTGGFGQETQYF
TRBV11-3	few	TRBJ2-2	-	TGTGCCAGCAGCTTAGGGGCTAGCGTGGACGGGGAGCTGTTTTTT	CASSLGASVDGELFF
TRBV7-2	few	TRBJ1-2	-	TGTGCCAGCAGCCCCCAGGGCTTGACTAACTATGGCTACACCTTC	CASSPQGLTNYGYTF
TRBV4-1	-	TRBJ1-4	TRBD1	TGCGCCAGCAGCCTTGCCAACGGGACAGACTTCCGGGGACTGTTTTTT	CASSLANGTDFRGLFF
TRBV7-2	many	TRBJ2-1	-	TGTGCCAGCAGCCGAGAGAGCGCCGCACCCCTCGAGCAGTTCTTC	CASSRESAAPLEQFF
TRBV28	few	TRBJ2-4	-	TGTGCCAGCGGACAGACAGCCAAAAACATTCAGTACTTC	CASGQTAKNIQYF
TRBV18	-	TRBJ2-7	-	TGTGCCAGCTCACCGTCACAGATGGGGGCCTACGAGCAGTACTTC	CASSPSQMGAYEQYF
TRBV3-1	many	TRBJ2-5	TRBD2	TGTGCCAGCAGCCCCAGACTAGCAGAGACCCAGTACTTC	CASSPRLAETQYF
TRBV28	many	TRBJ2-5	-	TGTGCCAGCAGCCTTGGGGGGGCGCAAGAGACCCAGTACTTC	CASSLGGAQETQYF
TRBV28	many	TRBJ2-3	TRBD2	TGTGCCAGCAGTCCCTGGGGTAGCGGGAGCGGGGCAGATACGCAGTATTTT	CASSPWGSGSGADTQYF
TRBV24-1	many	TRBJ2-1	TRBD2	TGTGCCACCAGTGATTTGGTCACCGGGACTAGCGGATACAATGAGCAGTTCTTC	CATSDLVTGTSGYNEQFF
TRBV10-3	many	TRBJ2-7	-	TGTGCCATCAATAGGGGCTTGAGCTCCTACGAGCAGTACTTC	CAINRGLSSYEQYF
TRBV28	few	TRBJ2-1	TRBD1	TGTGCCAGCAGTTTGGGGGACAGCCTTCTCAATGAGCAGTTCTTC	CASSLGDSLLNEQFF
TRBV18	-	TRBJ2-5	-	TGTGCCAGCTCACCAAACGTAGGAGAGACCCAGTACTTC	CASSPNVGETQYF